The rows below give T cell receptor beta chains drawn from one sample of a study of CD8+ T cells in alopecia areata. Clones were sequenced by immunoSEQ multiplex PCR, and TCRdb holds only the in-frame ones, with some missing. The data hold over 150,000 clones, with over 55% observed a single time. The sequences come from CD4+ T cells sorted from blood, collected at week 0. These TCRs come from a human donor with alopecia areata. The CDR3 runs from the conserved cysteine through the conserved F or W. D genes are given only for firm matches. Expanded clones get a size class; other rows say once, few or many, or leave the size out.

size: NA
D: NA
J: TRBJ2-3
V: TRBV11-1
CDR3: CASSLDGGGTDTQYF
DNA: TGTGCCAGCAGCTTAGATGGAGGGGGCACAGATACGCAGTATTTT

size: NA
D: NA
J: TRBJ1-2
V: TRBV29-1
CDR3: CSVRDGQYGYTF
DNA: TGCAGCGTACGGGACGGGCAATATGGCTACACCTTC

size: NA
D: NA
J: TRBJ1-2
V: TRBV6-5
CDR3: CASSRGDRRGYTF
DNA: TGTGCCAGCAGCCGAGGGGATCGAAGGGGCTACACCTTC

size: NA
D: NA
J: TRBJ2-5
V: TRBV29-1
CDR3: CSVQLGETQYF
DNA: TGCAGCGTTCAACTGGGGGAGACCCAGTACTTC

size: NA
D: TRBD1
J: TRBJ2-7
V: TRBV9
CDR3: CASSVGTGAEQYF
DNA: TGTGCCAGCAGCGTGGGGACAGGGGCCGAGCAGTACTTC

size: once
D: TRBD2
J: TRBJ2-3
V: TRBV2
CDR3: CASSGFFAGGTDTQYF
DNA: TGTGCCAGCAGTGGCTTTTTCGCGGGGGGTACAGATACGCAGTATTTT

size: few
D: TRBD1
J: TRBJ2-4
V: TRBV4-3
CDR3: CASSFEGAGDIQYF
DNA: TGCGCCAGCAGCTTCGAGGGGGCTGGGGACATTCAGTACTTC

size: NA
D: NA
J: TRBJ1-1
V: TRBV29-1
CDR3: CSVGSLNTEAFF
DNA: TGCAGCGTCGGAAGTCTGAACACTGAAGCTTTCTTT

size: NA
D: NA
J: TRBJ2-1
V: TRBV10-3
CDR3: CAISESHEQFF
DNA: TGTGCCATCAGTGAGTCCCATGAGCAGTTCTTC

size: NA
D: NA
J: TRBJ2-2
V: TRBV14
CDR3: CASSPRWVSSNTGELFF
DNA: TGTGCCAGCAGCCCTCGCTGGGTCAGCTCGAACACCGGGGAGCTGTTTTTT

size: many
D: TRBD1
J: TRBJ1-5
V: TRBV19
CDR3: CASSYRGLAQPQHF
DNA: TGTGCCAGTAGCTACAGGGGCCTCGCCCAGCCCCAGCATTTT

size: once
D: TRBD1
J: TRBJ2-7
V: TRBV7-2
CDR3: CASSPGTGFEQYF
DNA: TGTGCCAGCAGTCCCGGGACAGGGTTCGAGCAGTACTTC

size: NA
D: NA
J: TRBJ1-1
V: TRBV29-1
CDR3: CSVGVPQEWHTEAFF
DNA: TGCAGCGTGGGGGTTCCCCAGGAGTGGCACACTGAAGCTTTCTTT

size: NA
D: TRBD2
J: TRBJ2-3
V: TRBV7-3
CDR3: CASSLRPRLSSGGPDTQYF
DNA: TGTGCCAGCAGCTTACGCCCGAGGTTGTCTAGCGGGGGACCCGATACGCAGTATTTT

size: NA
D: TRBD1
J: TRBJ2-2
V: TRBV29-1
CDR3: CSVGDRGNTGELFF
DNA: TGCAGCGTAGGAGACAGGGGGAACACCGGGGAGCTGTTTTTT

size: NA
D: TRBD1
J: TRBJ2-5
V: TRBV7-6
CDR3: CASSGGQGVGQETQYF
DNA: TGTGCCAGCAGCGGAGGACAGGGAGTAGGCCAAGAGACCCAGTACTTC

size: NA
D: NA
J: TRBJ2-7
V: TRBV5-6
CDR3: CASSPAGGGPRTYEQYF
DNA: TGTGCCAGCAGCCCAGCCGGAGGGGGGCCAAGAACCTACGAGCAGTACTTC

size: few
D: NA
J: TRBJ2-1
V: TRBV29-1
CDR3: CSVYGPGSYNEQFF
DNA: TGCAGCGTTTACGGGCCAGGCTCCTACAATGAGCAGTTCTTC

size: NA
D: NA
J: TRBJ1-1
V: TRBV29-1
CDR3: CSVAPLYRDTEAFF
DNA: TGCAGCGTCGCCCCCCTTTACAGGGATACTGAAGCTTTCTTT

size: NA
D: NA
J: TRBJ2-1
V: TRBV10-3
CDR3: CAISQPDRRNEQFF
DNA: TGTGCCATCAGTCAACCAGACAGGCGCAATGAGCAGTTCTTC

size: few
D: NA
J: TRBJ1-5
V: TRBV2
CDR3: CASSRDLSNQPQHF
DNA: TGTGCCAGCAGCCGCGACTTGAGCAATCAGCCCCAGCATTTT

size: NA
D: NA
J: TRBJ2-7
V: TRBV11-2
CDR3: CASSTPGGTASYEQYF
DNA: TGTGCCAGCAGCACACCAGGCGGGACAGCCTCCTACGAGCAGTACTTC

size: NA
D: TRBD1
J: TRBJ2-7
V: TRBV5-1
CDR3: CASKGTDYEQYF
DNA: TGCGCCAGCAAAGGGACAGACTACGAGCAGTACTTC

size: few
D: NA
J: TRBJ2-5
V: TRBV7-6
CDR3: CASSFGSRETQYF
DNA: TGTGCCAGCAGCTTTGGTAGTCGAGAGACCCAGTACTTC

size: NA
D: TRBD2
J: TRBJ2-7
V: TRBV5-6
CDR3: CASSQRGSYEQYF
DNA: TGTGCCAGCAGCCAGCGGGGGAGCTACGAGCAGTACTTC

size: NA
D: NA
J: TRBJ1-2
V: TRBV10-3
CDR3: CATGVMDYGYTF
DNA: TGTGCCACAGGGGTGATGGACTATGGCTACACCTTC

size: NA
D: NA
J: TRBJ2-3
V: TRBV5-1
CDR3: CASSLRAMGTDTQYF
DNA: TGCGCCAGCAGCTTACGCGCGATGGGAACAGATACGCAGTATTTT

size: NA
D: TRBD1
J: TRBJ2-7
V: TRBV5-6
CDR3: CASSTRWSGTGTYEQYF
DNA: TGTGCCAGCAGCACCCGATGGTCCGGGACAGGGACCTACGAGCAGTACTTC

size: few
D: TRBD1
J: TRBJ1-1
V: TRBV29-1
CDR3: CSVEVAGGQGNSRAFF
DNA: TGCAGCGTTGAAGTGGCTGGGGGACAGGGTAATTCTCGAGCTTTCTTT

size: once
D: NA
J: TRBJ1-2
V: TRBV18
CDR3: CATSYGEDYGYTF
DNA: TGTGCCACCTCATACGGTGAAGACTATGGCTACACCTTC

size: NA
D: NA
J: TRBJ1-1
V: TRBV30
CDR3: CAWRYGTEAFF
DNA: TGTGCCTGGAGATACGGGACTGAAGCTTTCTTT

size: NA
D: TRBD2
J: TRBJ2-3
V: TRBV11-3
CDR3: CASSPRRGGGPDTQYF
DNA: TGTGCCAGCAGCCCAAGGCGGGGGGGAGGTCCAGATACGCAGTATTTT

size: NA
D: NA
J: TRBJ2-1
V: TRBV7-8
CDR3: CASSLELAEQFF
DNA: TGTGCCAGCAGCTTGGAATTAGCTGAGCAGTTCTTC

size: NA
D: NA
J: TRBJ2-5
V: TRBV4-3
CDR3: CASSRSVTEKETQYF
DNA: TGCGCCAGCAGCCGATCCGTGACAGAGAAAGAGACCCAGTACTTC

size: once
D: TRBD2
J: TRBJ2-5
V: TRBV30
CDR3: CAWSRKAGETQYF
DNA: TGTGCCTGGAGTCGCAAAGCGGGGGAGACCCAGTACTTC

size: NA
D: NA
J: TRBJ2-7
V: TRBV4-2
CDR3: CASSQYLNSHYEQYF
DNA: TGTGCCAGCAGCCAATACTTAAACTCACACTACGAGCAGTACTTC

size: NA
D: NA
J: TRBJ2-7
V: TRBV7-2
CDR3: CASSPGRAYEQYF
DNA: TGTGCCAGCAGTCCGGGACGGGCCTACGAGCAGTACTTC

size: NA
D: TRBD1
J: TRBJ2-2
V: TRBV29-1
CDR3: CSVPGQGEGTGELFF
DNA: TGCAGCGTTCCCGGACAGGGGGAAGGGACCGGGGAGCTGTTTTTT

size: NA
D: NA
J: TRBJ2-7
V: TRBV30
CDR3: CAWSPGPYEQYF
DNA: TGTGCCTGGAGTCCAGGGCCCTACGAGCAGTACTTC

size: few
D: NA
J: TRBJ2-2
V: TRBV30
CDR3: CARTSGVRGELFF
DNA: TGTGCCCGAACATCCGGGGTTCGCGGGGAGCTGTTTTTT

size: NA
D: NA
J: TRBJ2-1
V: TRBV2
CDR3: CASNPDLNEQFF
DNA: TGTGCCAGCAATCCGGATTTGAATGAGCAGTTCTTC

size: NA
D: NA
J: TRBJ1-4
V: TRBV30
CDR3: CAWRGDEKLFF
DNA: TGTGCCTGGAGAGGGGATGAAAAACTGTTTTTT

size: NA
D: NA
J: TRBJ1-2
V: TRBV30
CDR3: CAYTSTGPNGYTF
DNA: TGTGCGTATACCTCAACGGGACCCAATGGCTACACCTTC

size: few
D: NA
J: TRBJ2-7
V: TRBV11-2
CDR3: CASSFSYEQYF
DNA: TGTGCCAGCAGCTTCTCCTACGAGCAGTACTTC

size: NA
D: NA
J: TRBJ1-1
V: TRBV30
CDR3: CAWSLAGRRTEAFF
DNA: TGTGCCTGGAGCCTCGCGGGTAGGAGGACTGAAGCTTTCTTT